This entry features one TCR beta chain sequence. V was pared by 5 bases and J by 2 bases, with 9 bases between. The CDR3 is 14 amino acids. Germline loops: CDR1 MNHNS, CDR2 SASEGT. This entry is derived from a study of human T cells and chemical hapten exposure. Time point specified: patch test 2, 6 weeks after DPC sensitization. The treatment is: therapeutic diphenylcyclopropenone sensitization with weekly scalp DPC. The library put unique molecular identifiers onto individual cDNA molecules. TCRdb fed the RACE reads into MiXCR, producing one record per CDR3 protein. The sample has approximately 96,000 distinct CDR3 sequences, about 9.3% seen once; the top ten hold about 2%.

The sample in question was whole blood, obtained in connection with sensitization to the hapten diphenylcyclopropenone (DPC). The chain recombines TRBV6-1 with TRBJ2-2; no clear D gene. The receptor was derived from a woman aged 40 to 55 with alopecia areata. Some clones in this sample may be carry-over from other donors' samples. The CDR3 DNA follows: TGTGCCAGCAGTCGACACGGAAACACCGGGGAGCTGTTTTTT. Amino acid sequence: CASSRHGNTGELFF.